What follows are 21 T cell receptor beta chains derived from one specimen sequenced in a study of T cell changes during pregnancy in multiple sclerosis. TCRdb's table, derived via immunoSEQ multiplex PCR, lists solely in-frame clones and lacks some. The sample comprises around 110,000 clones, roughly 92% of which are singletons, and about 0.78% rests with the top ten. The sample was peripheral blood, taken in the third trimester of pregnancy. The receptors originated from a female donor in good health, enrolled as a control in a pregnancy study.

The chain links TRBV19 to TRBJ2-7, with a tentative D call TRBD2 (6 bases). The CDR3 is 15 residues long. Per germline, CDR1 LNHDA and CDR2 SQIVND (reference sequence). Deletions cut 6 bases from V and 4 bases from J, with 19 bases between. This chain's CDR3 is CASSMADGSWYEQYF. In nucleotides, the CDR3 is TGTGCCAGTAGCATGGCGGACGGGAGTTGGTACGAGCAGTACTTC.

This clone was seen just once. The V and J genes are TRBV7-9 and TRBJ1-1; 7 nucleotides align to TRBD1. Trimming at V came to 3 bases and at J to 5 bases, leaving 9 bases not matched to a gene. CDR1 is SEHNR and CDR2 is FQNEAQ in the germline V gene (reference sequence). CDR3 size: 15 residues. The CDR3 nucleotides are TGTGCCAGCAGCTTTAGGTCAGGGGGAAAAACTGAAGCTTTCTTT. It codes for CASSFRSGGKTEAFF. The complete variable domain, with remaining parts taken from reference TRBV7-9 and TRBJ1-1, reads DTGVSQNPRHKITKRGQNVTFRCDPISEHNRLYWYRQTLGQGPEFLTYFQNEAQLEKSRLLSDRFSAERPKGSFSTLEIQRTEQGDSAMYLCASSFRSGGKTEAFFGQGTRLTVV.

The V and J genes are TRBV5-1 and TRBJ2-7; maybe TRBD1 (7 bases). V lost 8 bases and J lost 9, with 15 bases in between. The CDR3 totals 11 residues. Germline V gene lookup returns CDR1 SGHRS and CDR2 YFSETQ. The CDR3 nucleotides read TGCGCCAGTACCTCAGGGGGAGGGCAGTACTTC. Translation: CASTSGGGQYF.

Only a few counts were recorded for this clone. The chain carries TRBV4-1 and TRBJ1-1; 7 bases match TRBD1. V was clipped by 4 bases and J by 7 bases; unmatched bases: 12. CDR1 and CDR2 from the germline V gene are MGHRA and YSYEKL. The CDR3 extends over 15 amino acids. CDR3 residues: CASSLQGQSAIEAFF. In DNA, the CDR3 is TGCGCCAGCAGCCTACAGGGACAGAGTGCGATTGAAGCTTTCTTT.

CDR3: CASRRAGGLYEQYF. In nucleotides, the CDR3 is TGCGCCAGCAGGAGGGCAGGGGGCCTCTACGAGCAGTACTTC. J is TRBJ2-7 and V is TRBV10-2; 8 bases are a match to TRBD1. With 6 bases clipped from V and 3 bases from J, the junction kept 7 bases outside the gene matches. The CDR3 has 14 amino acids. Germline V lookup: CDR1 WSHSY, CDR2 SAAADI.

The CDR3 sequence: CASRRQGASSNQPQHF. The CDR3 bases are TGTGCCAGCAGACGACAGGGGGCATCTTCCAATCAGCCCCAGCATTTT. This chain connects TRBV27 to TRBJ1-5; TRBD1 agrees at 10 bases. Germline V gives CDR1 MNHEY, CDR2 SMNVEV (reference sequence). This CDR3 is built from 16 residues. The J segment lost 3 bases and the V segment lost 6 bases, leaving 8 bases of the junction unmatched.

The chain couples TRBV7-2 to TRBJ2-2; D is ambiguous. In germline, CDR1 is SGHTA, CDR2 FQGNSA. The CDR3 length is 14 residues. Trimming cost V 2 bases and J 7 bases, with 11 bases left between them. CDR3 in DNA: TGTGCCAGCAGCTTAATTAGCACGAGCGGGGAGCTGTTTTTT. Its protein product is CASSLISTSGELFF.

The chain joins TRBV6-5 to TRBJ1-1, with D uncertain. The germline gives CDR1 MNHEY, CDR2 SVGAGI. The CDR3 is made up of 13 amino acids. Deletions cut 4 bases from V and 3 bases from J, with 9 bases between. CDR3 in amino acids: CASSLRVHTEAFF. In DNA form, the CDR3 reads TGTGCCAGCAGTTTGCGGGTCCACACTGAAGCTTTCTTT.

The V gene is TRBV9, the J gene TRBJ1-3; D is unresolved. This CDR3 is built from 13 residues. Germline V lookup: CDR1 SGDLS, CDR2 YYNGEE. Trimming cost V 3 bases and J 0 bases, with 4 bases left between them. CDR3 amino acids: CASSAHSGNTIYF. In DNA, the CDR3 is TGTGCCAGCAGCGCCCACTCTGGAAACACCATATATTTT. The variable domain in full, completed from reference TRBV9 and TRBJ1-3, reads DSGVTQTPKHLITATGQRVTLRCSPRSGDLSVYWYQQSLDQGLQFLIQYYNGEERAKGNILERFSAQQFPDLHSELNLSSLELGDSALYFCASSAHSGNTIYFGEGSWLTVV.

This clone has only a few counts. The chain joins TRBV5-4 to TRBJ2-7, with D possibly TRBD1 on 6 matching bases. The CDR3 covers 14 residues. CDR1 SGHNT and CDR2 YYREEE come from the germline V gene (reference sequence). Trimming pared 3 bases from V and 0 bases from J, leaving 10 bases between. The CDR3 region has the DNA TGTGCCAGCAGCTCTCGGACAGACTCCTACGAGCAGTACTTC. Its protein product is CASSSRTDSYEQYF. Filled out from reference TRBV5-4 and TRBJ2-7, the complete variable domain reads ETGVTQSPTHLIKTRGQQVTLRCSSQSGHNTVSWYQQALGQGPQFIFQYYREEENGRGNFPPRFSGLQFPNYSSELNVNALELDDSALYLCASSSRTDSYEQYFGPGTRLTVT.

This clone appeared a few times. The genes are TRBV5-1 and TRBJ1-1; D may be TRBD1 (5 bases). The CDR3 spans 13 residues. Germline CDR1 and CDR2: SGHRS and YFSETQ. Between the trimmed V and J ends, which lost 5 bases and 5 bases, there was a span of 13 bases. The DNA for the CDR3 is TGCGCCAGCAGGCAGGGAGGGGAAACTGAAGCTTTCTTT. Protein product: CASRQGGETEAFF.

V and J are TRBV5-6 and TRBJ2-3; 12 positions match TRBD1. The germline CDR1 and CDR2 sequences are SGHDT and YYEEEE. V lost 4 bases and J lost 1; bases outside the gene matches: 7. The CDR3 loop spans 17 amino acids. The CDR3: CASSLRDRGLGTDTQYF. In nucleotides, the CDR3 is TGTGCCAGCAGCCTCCGGGACAGGGGGCTTGGCACAGATACGCAGTATTTT.

The rearrangement uses TRBV15 and TRBJ2-1; perhaps TRBD2 as D (5 bases). This CDR3 is 13 amino acids long. V was pared by 9 bases and J by 4 bases, with 13 bases between. CDR1 and CDR2 from the germline V gene are LNHNV and YYDKDF (reference sequence). The CDR3 nucleotides are TGTGCCACACATGAGGGCACTTACAATGAGCAGTTCTTC. As protein: CATHEGTYNEQFF.

V and J are TRBV5-1 and TRBJ2-5; 8 bases are a match to TRBD2. This CDR3 spans 16 amino acids. After removal of 2 bases from V and 5 bases from J, the junction contained 11 bases not matched to a gene. Germline CDR1 reads SGHRS; CDR2 reads YFSETQ. The CDR3 is CASSFHTRGGGETQYF. CDR3 in DNA: TGCGCCAGCAGCTTTCATACTCGGGGGGGAGGCGAGACCCAGTACTTC.

V gene TRBV5-1 combines with J gene TRBJ1-1, with 12 nucleotides matching TRBD1. The CDR3 totals 15 residues. Germline values: CDR1 SGHRS, CDR2 YFSETQ. J lost 4 bases, V lost 4 bases, and 5 bases had no gene match. CDR3 region: CASSLGQGASTEAFF. CDR3 sequence (DNA): TGCGCCAGCAGCCTGGGACAGGGGGCAAGCACTGAAGCTTTCTTT.

This clone was counted a single time. The chain recombines TRBV19 with TRBJ1-6; 9 bases are shared with TRBD1. V gave up 4 bases and J gave up 7 bases; unmatched junction bases: 11. Germline assignment: CDR1 LNHDA and CDR2 SQIVND (reference sequence). The CDR3 totals 17 residues. CDR3 coding DNA: TGTGCCAGTAGTACACAGACCGGGACAGGGCTAAATTCACCCCTCCACTTT. This encodes CASSTQTGTGLNSPLHF.

This sequence joins TRBV7-3 and TRBJ2-5, with 7 bases fitting TRBD1. Germline CDR1 reads SGHTA; CDR2 reads FQGTGA. Trimming at V came to 6 bases and at J to 2 bases, leaving 9 bases not matched to a gene. The CDR3 contains 15 residues. The CDR3 DNA sequence: TGTGCCAGCAGTACACACGGGACAGCTCAAGAGACCCAGTACTTC. It codes for CASSTHGTAQETQYF.

This chain links TRBV19 with TRBJ2-1, with D possibly being TRBD1 (5 bases). This CDR3 has 11 residues. The V end lost 6 bases, the J end lost 9 bases, and 9 bases lay between the germline ends. CDR1 LNHDA and CDR2 SQIVND come from the germline V gene (reference sequence). CDR3 nucleotides: TGTGCCAGTAGCTCAACAGGTGAGCAGTTCTTC. It yields the protein CASSSTGEQFF.

As DNA, the CDR3 is TGTGCCAGCAGCAAACGGAGGGGGCAGGTACACTCCTACGAGCAGTACTTC. It yields the protein CASSKRRGQVHSYEQYF. The chain has TRBV21-1 and TRBJ2-7; TRBD1, the D gene given by the table, was not confirmed from the DNA. TRBV21-1 is assigned pseudogene status. The CDR3 length is 17 residues.

The chain couples TRBV30 to TRBJ2-1; tentatively, D is TRBD2 (6 bases). The V gene lost 2 bases and the J gene lost 8 bases, with 10 bases spanning the gap. Looked up from germline, CDR1 is GTSNPN and CDR2 is SVGIG (reference sequence). This CDR3 is built from 12 residues. The CDR3 coding sequence is TGTGCCTGGAGTTCGACTAGTCATGAGCAGTTCTTC. This translates into CAWSSTSHEQFF. The complete variable domain, with remaining parts taken from reference TRBV30 and TRBJ2-1, reads SQTIHQWPATLVQPVGSPLSLECTVEGTSNPNLYWYRQAAGRGLQLLFYSVGIGQISSEVPQNLSASRPQDRQFILSSKKLLLSDSGFYLCAWSSTSHEQFFGPGTRLTVL.

The chain uses TRBV12-2 and TRBJ1-1. TRBV12-2 counts as a pseudogene. The CDR3 spans 16 residues. The CDR3: CASRLWEKQLNTEAFF. The CDR3, as DNA: TGTGCAAGTCGCTTATGGGAGAAGCAATTGAACACTGAAGCTTTCTTT.